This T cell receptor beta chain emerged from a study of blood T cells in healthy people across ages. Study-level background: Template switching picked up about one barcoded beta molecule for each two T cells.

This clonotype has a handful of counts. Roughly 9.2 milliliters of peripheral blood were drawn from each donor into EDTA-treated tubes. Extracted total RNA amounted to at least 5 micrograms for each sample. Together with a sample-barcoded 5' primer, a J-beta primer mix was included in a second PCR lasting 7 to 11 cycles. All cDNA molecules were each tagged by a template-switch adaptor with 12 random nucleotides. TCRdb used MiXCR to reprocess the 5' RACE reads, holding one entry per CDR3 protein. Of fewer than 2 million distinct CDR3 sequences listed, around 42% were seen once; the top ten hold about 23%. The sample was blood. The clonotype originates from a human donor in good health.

The DNA for the CDR3 is TGTGCCAGCAGTCCCCTCACAGGGGAAGAGCAGTTCTTC. This translates into CASSPLTGEEQFF. J is TRBJ2-1 and V is TRBV28; 7 bases are shared with TRBD1. Germline values: CDR1 MDHEN, CDR2 SYDVKM. The CDR3 has 13 amino acids. V dropped 5 bases and J dropped 10; count of bases not matched to a gene: 8.